This T cell receptor (beta chain) derives from a study of T cell responses to AZD1222 COVID-19 vaccine. Study-level results: Baseline testing showed seropositivity in only 5 or 6 AZD1222 recipients. Only after the peak T cell response were repertoires sampled.

A note on this clone: The antigen remains undetermined.

TCRdb's copy holds only in-frame clones and misses some; the assay was immunoSEQ multiplex PCR. The sample lists about 150,000 clones, roughly 92% occurring once. Source: peripheral blood, taken on day 0 of AZD1222 vaccination. This clonotype was obtained from an adult in good health.

The CDR3 nucleotides read TGTGCCAGCAGCTTAGACAACACTGAAGCTTTCTTT. Residues: CASSLDNTEAFF. The chain is built from TRBV5-4 and TRBJ1-1, with D uncertain. The CDR3 runs 12 residues. Germline assignment: CDR1 SGHNT and CDR2 YYREEE (reference sequence). Trimming left V 2 bases short and J 2 bases short, with 4 bases between. Looking up the rest from reference TRBV5-4 and TRBJ1-1 gives the full variable domain: ETGVTQSPTHLIKTRGQQVTLRCSSQSGHNTVSWYQQALGQGPQFIFQYYREEENGRGNFPPRFSGLQFPNYSSELNVNALELDDSALYLCASSLDNTEAFFGQGTRLTVV.